This T cell receptor (beta chain) was sequenced for a study of blood T cell repertoires in COVID-19. CDR3 length: 20 residues. The V gene end was trimmed by 0 bases and the J gene end by 0 bases; junction bases not matched to a gene: 14. Germline V gene data show CDR1 as SGHRS and CDR2 as YFSETQ. TCRdb's copy holds only in-frame clones and misses some; the assay was immunoSEQ multiplex PCR. Among some 55,000 clones listed, 87% were seen once. The source material was peripheral blood. This receptor was identified in a man aged 55 to 69 with acute or convalescent COVID-19. The V gene is TRBV5-1, the J gene TRBJ2-2; 7 bases agree with TRBD1. The CDR3 sequence: CASSLAPGRQGPTNTGELFF. In nucleotides, the CDR3 is TGCGCCAGCAGCTTGGCCCCCGGCAGACAGGGACCTACGAACACCGGGGAGCTGTTTTTT. The full variable domain, its missing parts supplied by reference TRBV5-1 and TRBJ2-2, is KAGVTQTPRYLIKTRGQQVTLSCSPISGHRSVSWYQQTPGQGLQFLFEYFSETQRNKGNFPGRFSGRQFSNSRSEMNVSTLELGDSALYLCASSLAPGRQGPTNTGELFFGEGSRLTVL.